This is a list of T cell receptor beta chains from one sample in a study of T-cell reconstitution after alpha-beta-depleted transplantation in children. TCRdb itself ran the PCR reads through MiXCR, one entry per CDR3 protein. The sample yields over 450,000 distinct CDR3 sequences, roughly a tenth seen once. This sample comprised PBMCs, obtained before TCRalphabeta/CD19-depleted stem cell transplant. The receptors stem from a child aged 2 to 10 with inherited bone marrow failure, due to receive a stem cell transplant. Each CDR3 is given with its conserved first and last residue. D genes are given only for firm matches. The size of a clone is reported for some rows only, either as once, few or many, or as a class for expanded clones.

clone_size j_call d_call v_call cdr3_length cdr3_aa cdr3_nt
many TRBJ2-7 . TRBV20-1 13 CSAIGQFSYEQYF TGCAGTGCTATCGGGCAGTTTTCCTACGAGCAGTACTTC
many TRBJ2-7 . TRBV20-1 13 CSATWSGFYEQYF TGCAGTGCTACATGGAGCGGCTTCTACGAGCAGTACTTC
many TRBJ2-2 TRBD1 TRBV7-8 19 CASSLARTGGVFGTGELFF TGTGCCAGCAGCTTAGCGAGAACAGGGGGTGTCTTCGGCACCGGGGAGCTGTTTTTT
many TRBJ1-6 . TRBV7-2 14 CASSLGPGNSPLHF TGTGCCAGCAGCCTAGGCCCGGGTAATTCACCCCTCCACTTT
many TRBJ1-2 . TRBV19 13 CATDDGQLYGYTF TGTGCCACCGACGACGGTCAACTCTATGGCTACACCTTC
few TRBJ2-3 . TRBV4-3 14 CASSQDRPADTQYF TGCGCCAGCAGCCAAGATCGGCCGGCAGATACGCAGTATTTT
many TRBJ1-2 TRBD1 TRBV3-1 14 CASSRLRDSYGYTF TGTGCCAGCAGTCGCCTCCGGGACAGCTATGGCTACACCTTC
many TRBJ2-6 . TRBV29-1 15 CSVDGAQRGANVLTF TGCAGCGTTGATGGGGCCCAGAGGGGGGCCAACGTCCTGACTTTC
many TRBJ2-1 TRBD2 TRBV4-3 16 CASSQEWASGTERQFF TGCGCCAGCAGCCAAGAATGGGCTAGCGGAACCGAGCGGCAGTTCTTC
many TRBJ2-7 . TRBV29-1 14 CSVEMEGRGYEQYF TGCAGCGTTGAAATGGAGGGCCGTGGTTACGAGCAGTACTTC
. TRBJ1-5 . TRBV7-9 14 CASSLGVGAQPQHF TGTGCCAGCAGCTTAGGGGTGGGGGCACAGCCCCAGCATTTT
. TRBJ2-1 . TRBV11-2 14 CASSPYMRHNEQFF TGTGCCAGCAGCCCCTACATGAGGCACAATGAGCAGTTCTTC
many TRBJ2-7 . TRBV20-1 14 CSARALVLTYEQYF TGCAGTGCTAGGGCTCTAGTACTAACCTACGAGCAGTACTTC
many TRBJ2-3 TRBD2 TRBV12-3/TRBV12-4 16 CASSLLQGLHTDTQYF TGTGCCAGCAGTTTACTCCAGGGACTACACACAGATACGCAGTATTTT
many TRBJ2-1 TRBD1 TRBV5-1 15 CASSLLQGLRNEQFF TGCGCCAGCAGCTTGTTACAGGGGCTAAGGAATGAGCAGTTCTTC
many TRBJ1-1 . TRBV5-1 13 CASRWTKNTEAFF TGCGCCAGCAGGTGGACAAAGAACACTGAAGCTTTCTTT
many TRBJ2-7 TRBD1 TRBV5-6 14 CASTATGQGYEQYF TGTGCCAGCACCGCTACGGGACAGGGCTACGAGCAGTACTTC
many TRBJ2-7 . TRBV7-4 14 CASSFEGERYEQYF TGTGCCAGCAGCTTTGAGGGAGAACGGTACGAGCAGTACTTC
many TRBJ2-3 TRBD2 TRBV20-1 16 CSARMASSGSWDTQYF TGCAGTGCTAGAATGGCGTCTAGCGGGAGTTGGGATACGCAGTATTTT
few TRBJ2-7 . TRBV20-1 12 CSARLYSYEQYF TGCAGTGCAAGATTGTACTCCTACGAGCAGTACTTC
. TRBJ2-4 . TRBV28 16 CASSFLGEESKNIQYF TGTGCCAGCAGTTTCTTGGGTGAGGAATCCAAAAACATTCAGTACTTC
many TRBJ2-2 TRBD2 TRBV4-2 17 CASRPGLAGLNTGELFF TGTGCCAGCAGACCGGGACTAGCGGGACTGAACACCGGGGAGCTGTTTTTT
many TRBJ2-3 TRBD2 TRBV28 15 CASRRTSGRTDTQYF TGTGCCAGCAGGCGGACTAGCGGGAGGACAGATACGCAGTATTTT
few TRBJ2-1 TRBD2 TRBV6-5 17 CASSWGHGTSGRAEQFF TGTGCCAGCAGTTGGGGTCACGGGACTAGTGGGCGCGCTGAGCAGTTCTTC
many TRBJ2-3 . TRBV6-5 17 CASSYGLGGLVADTQYF TGTGCCAGCAGTTACGGGCTAGGGGGATTGGTTGCAGATACGCAGTATTTT
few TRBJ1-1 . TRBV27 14 CASSLGIGRGSAFF TGTGCCAGCAGTTTAGGGATCGGGAGGGGATCAGCTTTCTTT
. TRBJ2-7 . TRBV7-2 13 CASSALGPYEQYF TGTGCCAGCAGCGCCCTTGGGCCCTACGAGCAGTACTTC
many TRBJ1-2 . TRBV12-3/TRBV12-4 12 CASLHGGDGYTF TGTGCCAGCCTTCATGGGGGGGACGGCTACACCTTC
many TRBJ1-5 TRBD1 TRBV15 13 CATSTGGGQPQHF TGTGCCACCAGCACAGGGGGCGGTCAGCCCCAGCATTTT
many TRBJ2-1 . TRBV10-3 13 CAISESIRAEQFF TGTGCCATCAGTGAGTCTATCAGGGCTGAGCAGTTCTTC
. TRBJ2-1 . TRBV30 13 CASWVFGYSEQFF TGTGCCAGCTGGGTATTTGGGTATAGTGAGCAGTTCTTC
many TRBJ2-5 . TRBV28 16 CASRSPHWRAAETQYF TGTGCCAGCAGGTCGCCCCACTGGCGGGCGGCGGAGACCCAGTACTTC
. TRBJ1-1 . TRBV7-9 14 CASRIGRMNTEAFF TGTGCCAGCAGAATTGGCAGGATGAACACTGAAGCTTTCTTT
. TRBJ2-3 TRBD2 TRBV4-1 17 CASSLRATSGFTDTQYF TGCGCCAGCAGCCTTCGCGCGACTAGCGGATTCACAGATACGCAGTATTTT
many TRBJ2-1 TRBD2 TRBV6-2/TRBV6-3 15 CASSYGTSDYNEQFF TGTGCCAGCAGTTATGGGACTAGCGACTACAATGAGCAGTTCTTC
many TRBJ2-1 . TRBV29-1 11 CSVAEHSEQFF TGCAGCGTTGCAGAGCACAGTGAGCAGTTCTTC
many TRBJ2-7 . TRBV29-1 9 CIKGYEQYF TGCATCAAGGGGTACGAGCAGTACTTC
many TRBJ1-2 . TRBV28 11 CASSRWGVYTF TGTGCCAGCAGCCGTTGGGGGGTCTACACCTTC
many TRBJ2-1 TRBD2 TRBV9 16 CASSPNSGVSYNEQFF TGTGCCAGCAGCCCCAATAGCGGGGTCTCCTACAATGAGCAGTTCTTC
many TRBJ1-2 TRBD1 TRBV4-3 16 CASSQDFRDRVDGYTF TGCGCCAGCAGCCAAGACTTCCGGGACAGGGTGGATGGCTACACCTTC
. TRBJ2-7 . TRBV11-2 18 CASSLVQQWGAAFYEQYF TGTGCCAGCAGCTTAGTCCAGCAGTGGGGGGCCGCTTTCTACGAGCAGTACTTC
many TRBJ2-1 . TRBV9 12 CASSVGENEQFF TGTGCCAGCAGCGTAGGGGAGAATGAGCAGTTCTTC
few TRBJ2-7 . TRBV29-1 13 CSVVTAPRGEQYF TGCAGCGTTGTAACTGCGCCCAGGGGCGAGCAGTACTTC
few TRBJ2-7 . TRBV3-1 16 CASSQDGRDWYYEQYF TGTGCCAGCAGCCAAGATGGTCGGGACTGGTACTACGAGCAGTACTTC
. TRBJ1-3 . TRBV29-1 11 CSVVVGNTIYF TGCAGCGTTGTGGTGGGAAACACCATATATTTT
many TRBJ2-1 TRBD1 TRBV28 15 CASSPRDRDHNEQFF TGTGCCAGCAGCCCCCGGGACAGGGATCACAATGAGCAGTTCTTC
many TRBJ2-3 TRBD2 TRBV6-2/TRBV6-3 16 CASSTGLATRTDTQYF TGTGCCAGCAGTACCGGACTAGCCACCCGCACAGATACGCAGTATTTT
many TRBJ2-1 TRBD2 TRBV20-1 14 CSARVAGGYNEQFF TGCAGTGCTAGGGTAGCGGGAGGGTACAATGAGCAGTTCTTC
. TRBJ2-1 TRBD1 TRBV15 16 CATSRLWDRGPEEQFF TGTGCCACCAGCAGACTCTGGGACAGGGGTCCCGAGGAGCAGTTCTTC
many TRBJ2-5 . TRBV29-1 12 CSVRLPGRTQYF TGCAGCGTTAGGCTACCGGGGAGGACCCAGTACTTC
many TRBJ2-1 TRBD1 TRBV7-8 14 CASSLPDRVREQFF TGTGCCAGCAGCCTTCCGGACAGGGTGAGGGAGCAGTTCTTC
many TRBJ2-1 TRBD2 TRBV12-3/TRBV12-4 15 CASNTGVAGPRGQFF TGTGCCAGCAATACGGGGGTAGCGGGCCCTCGCGGGCAGTTCTTC
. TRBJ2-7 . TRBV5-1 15 CASSPRGVSDYEQYF TGCGCCAGCAGCCCCCGCGGGGTCAGTGACTACGAGCAGTACTTC
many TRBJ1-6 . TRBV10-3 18 CAISESSLASGGNSPLHF TGTGCCATCAGTGAGTCGTCCCTGGCCTCGGGGGGGAATTCACCCCTCCACTTT
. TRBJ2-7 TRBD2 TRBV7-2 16 CASSPWGSGTSYEQYF TGTGCCAGCAGCCCATGGGGTAGCGGGACAAGCTACGAGCAGTACTTC